The 10 T cell receptor beta chains in this list originate from one sample, sequenced in a study of T cells after yellow fever vaccination. TCRdb called the 5' RACE reads again in MiXCR, with one record for every CDR3 protein. The data hold more than 300,000 distinct CDR3 sequences, with over 8.5% observed a single time. Sequencing used CD4+ T cells sorted from PBMCs, obtained 45 days after the yellow fever booster vaccination. The source is a man younger than 35 who received the YFV17D yellow fever vaccine.

This clonotype came up many times. The chain combines TRBV18 with TRBJ2-1, with D possibly called TRBD1 or TRBD2 (6 bases each). Germline CDR1 is KGHSH and CDR2 is LQKENI. Deletions cut 4 bases from V and 6 bases from J, with 19 bases between. CDR3 length equals 16 residues. CDR3 sequence: CASSRPGAGKGNEQFF. CDR3 coding DNA: TGTGCCAGCTCACGACCGGGGGCAGGGAAGGGCAATGAGCAGTTCTTC.

CDR3 nucleotides: TGCGCCAGCAGCCTAGCGGGGGGGCTACGAGAGACCCAGTACTTC. Protein product: CASSLAGGLRETQYF. The chain uses TRBV5-1 and TRBJ2-5; TRBD2 matches 12 bases. Looked up from germline, CDR1 is SGHRS and CDR2 is YFSETQ. V gave up 4 bases and J gave up 4 bases; unmatched junction bases: 5. The CDR3 loop spans 15 amino acids.

The V call is TRBV6-2 or TRBV6-3, the J call TRBJ1-1, with D perhaps matching TRBD1 (6 bases). Looked up from germline, CDR1 is MNHEY and CDR2 is SVGEGT. This CDR3 contains 14 residues. V lost 7 bases, J lost 1 base, and 13 bases lay in between. CDR3 in DNA: TGTGCCAGCAATCGTGACAGGTGGAACACTGAAGCTTTCTTT. Its translation: CASNRDRWNTEAFF.

This clonotype turned up a few times. The genes are TRBV18 and TRBJ1-2; 7 bases are a match to TRBD1. Trimming took 0 bases from V and 3 from J; bases not matched to a gene: 4. The length of the CDR3 is 15 residues. The germline V gene has CDR1 KGHSH and CDR2 LQKENI. CDR3 in amino acids: CASSPPTGRDYGYTF. The CDR3 DNA is TGTGCCAGCTCACCACCGACAGGGAGAGACTATGGCTACACCTTC. Using reference TRBV18 and TRBJ1-2 for the parts outside the CDR3, the full variable domain is NAGVMQNPRHLVRRRGQEARLRCSPMKGHSHVYWYRQLPEEGLKFMVYLQKENIIDESGMPKERFSAEFPKEGPSILRIQQVVRGDSAAYFCASSPPTGRDYGYTFGSGTRLTVV.

At least ten counts were recorded for this clonotype. The CDR3 nucleotides are TGTGCCAGCAGTGACTTGACAGGGTACAATCAGCCCCAGCATTTT. It translates to CASSDLTGYNQPQHF. J is TRBJ1-5 and V is TRBV2, with 7 nucleotides matching TRBD1. Trimming removed 3 bases from V and 3 bases from J; junction bases left unmatched: 5. CDR3 length equals 15 residues. CDR1 SNHLY and CDR2 FYNNEI come from the germline V gene.

This clonotype was found a few times. An end of the junction does not agree with germline; a read error may underlie this. The chain links TRBV11-2 to TRBJ1-3, with unresolved D. Germline V gene data show CDR1 as SGHAT and CDR2 as FQNNGV. This CDR3 has 14 amino acids. As DNA, the CDR3 is TGTGCCAGCACCTTAAGCCGAACTGGAAACACCATATATTTT. This codes for CASTLSRTGNTIYF.

A few counts support this clonotype. V usage is TRBV7-2 and J usage is TRBJ2-1; 9 nucleotides agree with TRBD1. The CDR3 sequence is 15 residues long. J lost 12 bases, V lost 5 bases, and 14 bases had no gene match. Germline CDR1 is SGHTA and CDR2 is FQGNSA. The CDR3 sequence: CASSPGTGTASAQFF. The CDR3 nucleotides read TGTGCCAGCAGCCCCGGGACAGGGACGGCCTCCGCGCAGTTCTTC.

The rearrangement joins TRBV11-2 to TRBJ2-7; D is unresolved. Germline V gene data show CDR1 as SGHAT and CDR2 as FQNNGV. V dropped 5 bases and J dropped 0 bases, with 11 bases sitting between them. The CDR3 runs 14 residues. The CDR3 region is CASSPGFSSYEQYF. DNA of the CDR3: TGTGCCAGCAGCCCTGGCTTTAGCTCCTACGAGCAGTACTTC.

V and J are TRBV7-2 and TRBJ1-2; no firm D call. The germline V and J ends were trimmed by 5 bases and 0 bases, with 13 bases remaining between them. The CDR3 has 15 residues. Germline CDR1 and CDR2: SGHTA and FQGNSA. The CDR3 protein is CASSHDESSNYGYTF. The CDR3 coding sequence is TGTGCCAGCAGCCACGATGAGAGTTCTAACTATGGCTACACCTTC.

In its sample, this clonotype was seen many times. This chain's CDR3 is CASSLGRGGTQGEQYF. CDR3 nucleotide sequence: TGTGCCAGCAGCTTAGGTCGGGGAGGGACCCAGGGAGAGCAGTACTTC. This sequence joins TRBV7-2 and TRBJ2-7, with TRBD2 matching over 7 bases. Looked up from germline, CDR1 is SGHTA and CDR2 is FQGNSA. The CDR3 totals 16 residues. Germline trimming cut 1 base from V and 7 bases from J; bases unmatched to any gene: 13. The full variable domain, with the rest looked up from reference TRBV7-2 and TRBJ2-7, is GAGVSQSPSNKVTEKGKDVELRCDPISGHTALYWYRQSLGQGLEFLIYFQGNSAPDKSGLPSDRFSAERTGGSVSTLTIQRTQQEDSAVYLCASSLGRGGTQGEQYFGPGTRLTVT.